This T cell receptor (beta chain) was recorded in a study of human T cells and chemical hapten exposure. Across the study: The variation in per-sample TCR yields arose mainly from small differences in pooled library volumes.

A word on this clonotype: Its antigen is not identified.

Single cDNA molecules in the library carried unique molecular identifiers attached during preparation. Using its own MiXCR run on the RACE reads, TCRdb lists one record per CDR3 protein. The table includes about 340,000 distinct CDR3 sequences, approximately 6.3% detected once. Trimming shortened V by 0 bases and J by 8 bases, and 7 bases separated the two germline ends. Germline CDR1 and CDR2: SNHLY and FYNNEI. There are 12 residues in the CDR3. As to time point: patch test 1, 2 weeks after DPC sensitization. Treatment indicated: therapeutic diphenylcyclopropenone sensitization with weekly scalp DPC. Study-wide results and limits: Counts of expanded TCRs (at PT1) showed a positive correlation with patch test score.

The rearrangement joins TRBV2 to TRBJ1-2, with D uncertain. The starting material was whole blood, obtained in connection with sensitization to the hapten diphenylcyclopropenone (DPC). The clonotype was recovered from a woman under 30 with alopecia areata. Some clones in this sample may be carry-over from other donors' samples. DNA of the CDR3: TGTGCCAGCAGTGAAGCTGGGCAGGGCTACACCTTC. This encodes CASSEAGQGYTF. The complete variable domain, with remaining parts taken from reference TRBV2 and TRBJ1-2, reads EPEVTQTPSHQVTQMGQEVILRCVPISNHLYFYWYRQILGQKVEFLVSFYNNEISEKSEIFDDQFSVERPDGSNFTLKIRSTKLEDSAMYFCASSEAGQGYTFGSGTRLTVV.